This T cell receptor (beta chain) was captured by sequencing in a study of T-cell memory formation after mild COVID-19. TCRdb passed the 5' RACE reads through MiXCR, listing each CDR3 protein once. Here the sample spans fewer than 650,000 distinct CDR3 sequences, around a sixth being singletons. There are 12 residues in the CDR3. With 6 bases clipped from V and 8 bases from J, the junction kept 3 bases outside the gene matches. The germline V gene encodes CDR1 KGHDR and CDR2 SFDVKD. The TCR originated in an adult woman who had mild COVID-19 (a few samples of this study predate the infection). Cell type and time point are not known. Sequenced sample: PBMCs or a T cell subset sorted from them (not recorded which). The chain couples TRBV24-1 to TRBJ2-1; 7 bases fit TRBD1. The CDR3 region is CATSKDRDEQFF. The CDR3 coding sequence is TGTGCCACCAGTAAAGACAGGGATGAGCAGTTCTTC.